This TCR beta chain is from a study of T cell repertoires in cytomegalovirus infection. Background on the study: The authors relied on CMV epitopes, both recently identified HLA-C-restricted and well-studied HLA-B-restricted. Both CMV infection and a matching HLA type were indicated by public TCR beta signatures.

TCRdb re-analysed the reads in MiXCR, keeping a single row per CDR3 protein. The data contain 700,000 to 850,000 distinct CDR3 sequences, about 30% of them seen just once; the ten biggest clones take up 9.5% to 15%. This clonotype has just a few counts. Its antigen is still unknown. This CDR3 contains 16 residues. Trimming left V 5 bases short and J 2 bases short, with 18 bases between. CDR1 is SGHAT and CDR2 is FQNNGV in the germline V gene. This sequence originates from a human donor in good health (CMV status not recorded). Some clones in this sample may be carry-over from other donors' samples. This chain joins TRBV11-2 and TRBJ1-2, with D possibly TRBD1 on 6 matching bases. Sample: cultured CD8+ T cells from PBMCs, taken from culture after CMV antigen stimulation. For the CDR3, the DNA is TGTGCCAGCAGCCTTCTTTTGGGGGGGCGCAACTATGGCTACACCTTC. Translating it yields CASSLLLGGRNYGYTF.